This T cell receptor beta chain was captured in a study of T cell clones after liver transplantation. About the research overall: Timepoints were pre-transplant, pre-withdrawal, and after withdrawal was completed or failed.

CDR3 length: 15 residues. Trimming left V 6 bases short and J 1 base short, with 14 bases between. CDR1 and CDR2 from the germline V gene are SGHTS and YDEGEE. The table came from immunoSEQ multiplex PCR; TCRdb's copy has only in-frame clones and leaves some out. Counted here are roughly 40,000 clones, around 84% occurring once; the ten biggest clones make up about 2.6%. The origin of this receptor is a human patient who received a liver transplant. Some of these T cells may belong to the graft donor. The gene calls are TRBV5-8 and TRBJ1-5; no reliable D call. Sequencing was performed on CD4+ T cells from blood, taken 24 months after liver transplant. CDR3 coding DNA: TGTGCCAGCATCCTCGAGGCCGGAAGCAATCAGCCCCAGCATTTT. It specifies CASILEAGSNQPQHF.